The T cell receptor beta chain under discussion was sequenced for a study of OX40 agonist ivuxolimab in advanced cancers. Study-wide background: Patients were given ivuxolimab, an antibody that agonizes OX40 (CD134). Dose-escalation patients suffered from hepatocellular carcinoma, melanoma, renal cell or head and neck cancer. A mean age of approximately 64 years, range about 20 to 79, was recorded, and roughly 83% were male.

Blood sampling was done at baseline, cycle 4 day 1, and cycle 7 day 1. The data were produced by immunoSEQ multiplex PCR, yet TCRdb's version contains in-frame clones alone and is incomplete. This table has tens of thousands of clones, about 86% appearing once. CDR3 length equals 15 residues. CDR1 and CDR2 (germline): SGHRS, YFSETQ. The V and J ends lost 4 bases and 8 bases, in that order; junction bases with no gene match: 10. The receptor's source is an adult with an advanced solid tumor such as melanoma, head and neck, liver or kidney cancer. The starting material was CD4+ or CD8+ T cells sorted from blood, obtained in a trial of the OX40 agonist ivuxolimab. The chain recombines TRBV5-1 with TRBJ2-2, with 8 bases aligning to TRBD2. The CDR3 reads CASSPYLSGAGELFF. DNA of the CDR3: TGCGCCAGCAGCCCCTACCTTAGCGGGGCTGGGGAGCTGTTTTTT. Supplemented by reference TRBV5-1 and TRBJ2-2, the full variable domain reads KAGVTQTPRYLIKTRGQQVTLSCSPISGHRSVSWYQQTPGQGLQFLFEYFSETQRNKGNFPGRFSGRQFSNSRSEMNVSTLELGDSALYLCASSPYLSGAGELFFGEGSRLTVL.